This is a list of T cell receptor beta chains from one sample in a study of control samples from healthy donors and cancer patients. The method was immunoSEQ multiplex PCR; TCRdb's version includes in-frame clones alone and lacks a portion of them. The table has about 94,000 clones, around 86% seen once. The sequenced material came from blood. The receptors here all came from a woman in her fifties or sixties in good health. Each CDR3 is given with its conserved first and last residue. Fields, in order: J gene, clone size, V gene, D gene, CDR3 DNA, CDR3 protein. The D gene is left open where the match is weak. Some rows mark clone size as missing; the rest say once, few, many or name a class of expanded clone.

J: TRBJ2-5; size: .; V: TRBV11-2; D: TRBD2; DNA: TGTGCCAGCAGCTTAGTACTGGGGGGGTGGACCCGCGAGGAGACCCAGTACTTC; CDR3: CASSLVLGGWTREETQYF
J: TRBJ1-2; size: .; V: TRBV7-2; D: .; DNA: TGTGCCAGCAGCTCCCAGACTCTACAGGGTGGCTACACCTTC; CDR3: CASSSQTLQGGYTF
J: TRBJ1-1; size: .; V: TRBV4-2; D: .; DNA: TGTGCCAGCAGCCAAGATCAAGGGGCGCTGGGTGAAGCTTTCTTT; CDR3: CASSQDQGALGEAFF
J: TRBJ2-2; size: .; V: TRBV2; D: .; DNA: TGTGCCAGCAGTGCGTGGGCAGGGACGAACACCGGGGAGCTGTTTTTT; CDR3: CASSAWAGTNTGELFF
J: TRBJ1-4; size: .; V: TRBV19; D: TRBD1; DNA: TGTGCCAGTACCCGAACAGGGGGCGCCGGGAGGGAAAAACTGTTTTTT; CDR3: CASTRTGGAGREKLFF
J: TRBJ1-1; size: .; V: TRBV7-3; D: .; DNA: TGTGCCAGCAGCCCTAGGGGGGGTAACACTGAAGCTTTCTTT; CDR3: CASSPRGGNTEAFF
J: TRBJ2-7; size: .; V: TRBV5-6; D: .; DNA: TGTGCCAGCAGCCCCAGGGCGAACTCCTACGAGCAGTACTTC; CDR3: CASSPRANSYEQYF
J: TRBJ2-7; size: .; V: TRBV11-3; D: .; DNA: TGTGCCAGCAGCTTAGTGGCAGGGGCGGACGAGCAGTACTTC; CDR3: CASSLVAGADEQYF
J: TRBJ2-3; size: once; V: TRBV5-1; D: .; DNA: TGCGCCAGCAGCCCCTCCCAGAGGGGTACGCAGTATTTT; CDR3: CASSPSQRGTQYF
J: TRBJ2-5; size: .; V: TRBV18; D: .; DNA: TGTGCCAGCTCTCCGGGCCACGGGGAGACCCAGTACTTC; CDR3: CASSPGHGETQYF
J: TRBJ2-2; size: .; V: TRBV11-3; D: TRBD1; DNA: TGTGCCAGCAGCCCGACAGGGGTCGACACCGGGGAGCTGTTTTTT; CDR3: CASSPTGVDTGELFF
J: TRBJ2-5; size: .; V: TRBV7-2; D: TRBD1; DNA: TGTGCCAGCAGCAAGGGCCAAGGGGGCACAGAGACCCAGTACTTC; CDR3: CASSKGQGGTETQYF
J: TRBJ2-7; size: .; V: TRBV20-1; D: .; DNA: TGCAGTGCTGGGGACGGGTACGAGCAGTACTTC; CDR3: CSAGDGYEQYF
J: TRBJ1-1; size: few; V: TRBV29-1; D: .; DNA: TGCAGCGCCCAAGACCCGGGACGGGCGAACACTGAAGCTTTCTTT; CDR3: CSAQDPGRANTEAFF
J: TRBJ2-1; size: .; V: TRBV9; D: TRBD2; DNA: TGTGCCAGCAGCGCGACTAGCGAATCCTACAATGAGCAGTTCTTC; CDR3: CASSATSESYNEQFF
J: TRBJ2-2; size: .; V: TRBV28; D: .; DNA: TGTGCCAGCAGCCGCGGGACCCACCAATGGGGGTTAACGGAGGCCGGGGAGCTGTTTTTT; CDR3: CASSRGTHQWGLTEAGELFF
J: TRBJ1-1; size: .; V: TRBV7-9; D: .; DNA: TGTGCCAGCAGCCCCCGACAGGAGAAGAACACTGAAGCTTTCTTT; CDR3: CASSPRQEKNTEAFF
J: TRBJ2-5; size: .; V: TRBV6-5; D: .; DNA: TGTGCCAGCAGCGAGCAGGCTCACGGGACCCAGTACTTC; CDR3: CASSEQAHGTQYF
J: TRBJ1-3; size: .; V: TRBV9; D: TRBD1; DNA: TGTGCCAGCAGCGTAGAGGCAGGGGGGCCTCGAGCCACTGGAAACACCATATATTTT; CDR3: CASSVEAGGPRATGNTIYF
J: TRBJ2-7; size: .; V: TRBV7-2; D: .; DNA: TGTGCCAGCAGCTTATTAGCGTCCTCTCCCGAGCAGTACTTC; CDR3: CASSLLASSPEQYF
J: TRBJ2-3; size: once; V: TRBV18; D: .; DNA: TGTGCCAGCTCACCGCCCGTCACAGATACGCAGTATTTT; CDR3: CASSPPVTDTQYF
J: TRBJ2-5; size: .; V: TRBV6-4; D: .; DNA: TGTGCCAGCAGCCAAGGGGCAGCGACCCAGTACTTC; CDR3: CASSQGAATQYF
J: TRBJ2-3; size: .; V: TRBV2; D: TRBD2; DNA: TGTGCCAGCAGCCCCATGACCAGTTTGGCGGGAGAGGTAGATACGCAGTATTTT; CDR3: CASSPMTSLAGEVDTQYF
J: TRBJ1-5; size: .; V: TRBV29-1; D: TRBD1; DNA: TGCAGCGTACGGACAGGGGGCAGCAATCAGCCCCAGCATTTT; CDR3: CSVRTGGSNQPQHF
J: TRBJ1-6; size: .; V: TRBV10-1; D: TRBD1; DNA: TGCGCCAGCAGTGAGGCTGACAGGGGTGGTGGTAATTCACCCCTCCACTTT; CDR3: CASSEADRGGGNSPLHF
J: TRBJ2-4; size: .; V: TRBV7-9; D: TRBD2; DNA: TGTGCCAGCAGCTCCAACCCACAAGCGGGGGGGACCAAAAACATTCAGTACTTC; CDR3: CASSSNPQAGGTKNIQYF
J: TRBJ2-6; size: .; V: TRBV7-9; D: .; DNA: TGTGCCAGCAGCTTCATTACCCGGAGCTCTGGGGCCAACGTCCTGACTTTC; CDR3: CASSFITRSSGANVLTF
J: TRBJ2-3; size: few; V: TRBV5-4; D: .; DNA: TGTGCCGCAAAGGGGGGACTTAGCACAGATACGCAGTATTTT; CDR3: CAAKGGLSTDTQYF
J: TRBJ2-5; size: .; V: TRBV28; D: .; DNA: TGTGCCAGCAGTTTCTCCGGGAGCAGTCCGGGGACCCAGTACTTC; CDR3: CASSFSGSSPGTQYF
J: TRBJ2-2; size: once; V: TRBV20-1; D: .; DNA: TGCAGTGCACCATACGGAAGGGAGCTGTTTTTT; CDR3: CSAPYGRELFF
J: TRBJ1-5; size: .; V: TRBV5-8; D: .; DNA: TGTGCCAGCAGCGTGGAAAGGCTCAATCAGCCCCAGCATTTT; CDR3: CASSVERLNQPQHF
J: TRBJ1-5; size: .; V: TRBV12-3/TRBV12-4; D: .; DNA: TGTGCCAGCACCGGTGGGGCTTATCAGCCCCAGCATTTT; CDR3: CASTGGAYQPQHF
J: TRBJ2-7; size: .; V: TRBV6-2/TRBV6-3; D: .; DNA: TGTGCCAGCAGTTACGGACCCCAGGGTAACGCCTACGAGCAGTACTTC; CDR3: CASSYGPQGNAYEQYF
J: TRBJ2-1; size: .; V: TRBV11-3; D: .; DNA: TGTGCCAGCAGCTTAGATCAAGAGTACAATGAGCAGTTCTTC; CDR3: CASSLDQEYNEQFF
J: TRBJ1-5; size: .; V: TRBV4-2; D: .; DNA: TGTGCCAGCAGCCCGTCCGGTAGCCGGTTAAATCAGCCCCAGCATTTT; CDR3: CASSPSGSRLNQPQHF
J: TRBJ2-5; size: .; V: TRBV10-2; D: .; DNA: TGCGCCAGCAGTGAAGTCGGCGCCAGGGGAGAGACCCAGTACTTC; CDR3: CASSEVGARGETQYF